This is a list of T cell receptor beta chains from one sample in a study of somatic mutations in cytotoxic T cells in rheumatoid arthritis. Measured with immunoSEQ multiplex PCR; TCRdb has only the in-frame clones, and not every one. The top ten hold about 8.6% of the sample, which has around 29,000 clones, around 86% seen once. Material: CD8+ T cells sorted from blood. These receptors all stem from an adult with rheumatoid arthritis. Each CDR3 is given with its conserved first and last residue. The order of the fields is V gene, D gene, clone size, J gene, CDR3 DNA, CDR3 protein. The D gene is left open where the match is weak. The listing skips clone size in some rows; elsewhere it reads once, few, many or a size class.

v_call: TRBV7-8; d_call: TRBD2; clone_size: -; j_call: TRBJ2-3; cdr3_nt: TGTGCCAGCAGGGGACTAGCGGGGAACACAGATACGCAGTATTTT; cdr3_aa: CASRGLAGNTDTQYF
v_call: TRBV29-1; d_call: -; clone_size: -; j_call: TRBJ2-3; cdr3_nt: TGCAGCGTTGATAGGGGGGGAGTTCTCACAGATACGCAGTATTTT; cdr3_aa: CSVDRGGVLTDTQYF
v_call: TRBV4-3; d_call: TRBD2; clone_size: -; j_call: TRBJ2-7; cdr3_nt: TGCGCCAGCAGCTTCGGGGAGGGTGGATACGAGCAGTACTTC; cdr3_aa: CASSFGEGGYEQYF
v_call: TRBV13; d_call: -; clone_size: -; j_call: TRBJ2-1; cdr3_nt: TGTGCCAGCAGCATGAGGGGAAATGAGCAGTTCTTC; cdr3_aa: CASSMRGNEQFF
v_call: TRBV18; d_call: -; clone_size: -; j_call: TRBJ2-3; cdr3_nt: TGTGCCAGCTCACCCCTGTACGAGAGCACAGATACGCAGTATTTT; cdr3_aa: CASSPLYESTDTQYF
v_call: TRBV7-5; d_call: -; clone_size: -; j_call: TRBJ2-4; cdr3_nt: TGTGCCAGAATCATCGGGAGCGGCAAAAACATTCAGTACTTC; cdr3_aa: CARIIGSGKNIQYF
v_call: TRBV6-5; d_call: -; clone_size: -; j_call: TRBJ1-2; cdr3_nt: TGTGCCAGCAGTTCGGGGGAAAACTATGGCTACACCTTC; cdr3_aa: CASSSGENYGYTF
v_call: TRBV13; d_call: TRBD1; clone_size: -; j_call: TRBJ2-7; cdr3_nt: TGTGCCAGCAGTATAGATGGGACAGGGCGCTACGAGCAGTACTTC; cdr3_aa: CASSIDGTGRYEQYF
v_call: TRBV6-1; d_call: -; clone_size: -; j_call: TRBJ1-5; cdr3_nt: TGTGCCAGCAGATATTATAGCAATCAGCCCCAGCATTTT; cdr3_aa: CASRYYSNQPQHF
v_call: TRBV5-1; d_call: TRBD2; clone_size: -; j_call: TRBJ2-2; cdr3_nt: TGCGCCAGCACCTACCAAACCAGCGGGAGGTTCCCGGGCGGGGAGCTGTTTTTT; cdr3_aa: CASTYQTSGRFPGGELFF
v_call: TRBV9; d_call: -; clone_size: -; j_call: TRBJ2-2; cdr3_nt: TGTGCCAGCAGCGTATGGGGGAGCAACACCGGGGAGCTGTTTTTT; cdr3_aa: CASSVWGSNTGELFF
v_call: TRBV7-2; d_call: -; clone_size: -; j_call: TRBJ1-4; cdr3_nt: TGTGCCAGCAGCTTATCACCGGGACACATTAATGAAAAACTGTTTTTT; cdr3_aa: CASSLSPGHINEKLFF
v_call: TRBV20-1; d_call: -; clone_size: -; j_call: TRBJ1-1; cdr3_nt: TGCAGTGTGAAGAGGGCCACTGAAGCTTTCTTT; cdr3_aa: CSVKRATEAFF
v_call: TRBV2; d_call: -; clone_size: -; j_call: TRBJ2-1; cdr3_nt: TGTGCCAGCAGTGGAAATCCCCGCTCCTACAATGAGCAGTTCTTC; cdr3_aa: CASSGNPRSYNEQFF
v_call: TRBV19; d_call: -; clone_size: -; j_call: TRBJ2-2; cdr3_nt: TGTGCCAGTAACCCATACTCGAACACCGGGGAGCTGTTTTTT; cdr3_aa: CASNPYSNTGELFF
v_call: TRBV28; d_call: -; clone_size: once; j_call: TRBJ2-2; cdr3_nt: TGTGCCAGCAGTTCAGAGCGCACGCCGCCTCCGAACACCGGGGAGCTGTTTTTT; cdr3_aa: CASSSERTPPPNTGELFF
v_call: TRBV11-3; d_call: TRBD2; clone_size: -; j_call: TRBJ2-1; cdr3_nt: TGTGCCAGCAGCCTCGGGACTAGCGACCGCAATGAGCAGTTCTTC; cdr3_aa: CASSLGTSDRNEQFF
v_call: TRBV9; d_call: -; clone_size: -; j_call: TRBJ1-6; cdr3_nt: TGTGCCAGCAGCCCCGGAGGTGGAAGTTCACCCCTCCACTTT; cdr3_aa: CASSPGGGSSPLHF
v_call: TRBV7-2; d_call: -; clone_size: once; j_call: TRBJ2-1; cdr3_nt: TGTGCCAGCAGCCTCCCGGGGAGCCCCTACAATGAGCAGTTCTTC; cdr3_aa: CASSLPGSPYNEQFF
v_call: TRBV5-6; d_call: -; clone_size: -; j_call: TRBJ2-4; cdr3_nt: TGTGCCAGCAGCTTGGGGGGCGGCAAAAACATTCAGTACTTC; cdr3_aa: CASSLGGGKNIQYF
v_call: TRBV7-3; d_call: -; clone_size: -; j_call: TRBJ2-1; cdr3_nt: TGTGCCAGCAGCGCCGGATACAATGAGCAGTTCTTC; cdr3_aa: CASSAGYNEQFF
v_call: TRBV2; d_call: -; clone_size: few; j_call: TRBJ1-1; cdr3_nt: TGTGCCAGCAGTACGGGCAGGGGAGGCACTGAAGCTTTCTTT; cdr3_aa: CASSTGRGGTEAFF
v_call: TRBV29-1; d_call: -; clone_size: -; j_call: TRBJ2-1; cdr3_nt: TGCAGCGTTGAATTAACAGCCTCGGCTGAGCAGTTCTTC; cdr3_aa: CSVELTASAEQFF
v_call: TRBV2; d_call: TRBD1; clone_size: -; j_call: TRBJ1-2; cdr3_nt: TGTGCCAGCAGTGAAATTAGGACAGGGCGGAACTATGGCTACACCTTC; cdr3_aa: CASSEIRTGRNYGYTF
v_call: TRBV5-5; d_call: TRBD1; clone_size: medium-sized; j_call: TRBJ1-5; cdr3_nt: TGTGCCAGCAGCTTGAGGGGACAGGCTAATCAGCCCCAGCATTTT; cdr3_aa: CASSLRGQANQPQHF
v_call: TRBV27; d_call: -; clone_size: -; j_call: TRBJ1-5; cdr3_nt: TGTGCCAGCAGTTTATTCCTCAATCAGCCCCAGCATTTT; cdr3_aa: CASSLFLNQPQHF
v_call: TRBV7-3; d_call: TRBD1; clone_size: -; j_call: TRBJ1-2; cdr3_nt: TGTGCCAGCAGCTTAGGGGGGACAGGGTCTAACTATGGCTACACCTTC; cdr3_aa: CASSLGGTGSNYGYTF
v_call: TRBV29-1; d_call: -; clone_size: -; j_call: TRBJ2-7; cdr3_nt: TGCAGCGTTGAAGTCCCGGGACTCCTATTATACGAGCAGTACTTC; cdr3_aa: CSVEVPGLLLYEQYF
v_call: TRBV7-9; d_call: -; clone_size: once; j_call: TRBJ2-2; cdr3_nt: TGTGCCAGCAGCTTAGTGTACATCGGGGAGCTGTTTTTT; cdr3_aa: CASSLVYIGELFF
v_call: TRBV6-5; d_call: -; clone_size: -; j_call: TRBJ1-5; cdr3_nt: TGTGCCAGCAGTTTGTCCGCCTCCGGAGGCAATCAGCCCCAGCATTTT; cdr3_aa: CASSLSASGGNQPQHF
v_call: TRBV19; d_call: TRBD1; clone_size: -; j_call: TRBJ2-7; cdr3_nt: TGTGCCAGTGGCCACGGGACAGGGGACTACGAGCAGTACTTC; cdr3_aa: CASGHGTGDYEQYF
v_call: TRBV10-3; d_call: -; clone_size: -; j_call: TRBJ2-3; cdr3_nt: TGTGCCTCGAAGGAGGGCGGGGATACGCAGTATTTT; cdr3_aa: CASKEGGDTQYF
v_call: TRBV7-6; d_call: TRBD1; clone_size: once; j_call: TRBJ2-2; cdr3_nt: TGTGCCAGCAGCTTAGCCGGGACAGGGGGCCGCGCGCGCGACACCGGGGAGCTGTTTTTT; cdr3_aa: CASSLAGTGGRARDTGELFF
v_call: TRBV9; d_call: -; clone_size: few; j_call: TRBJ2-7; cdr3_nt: TGTGCCAGCAGCGCGGGTAGCCGCGGCGAGCAGTACTTC; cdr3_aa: CASSAGSRGEQYF
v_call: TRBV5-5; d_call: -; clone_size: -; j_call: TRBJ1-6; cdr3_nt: TGTGCCAGCAACCAAGAAGGGGATTCACCCCTCCACTTT; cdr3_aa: CASNQEGDSPLHF
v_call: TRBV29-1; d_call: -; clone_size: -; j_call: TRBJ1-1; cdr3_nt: TGCAGCGTGAGATTTGGAGGCACTGAAGCTTTCTTT; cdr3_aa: CSVRFGGTEAFF
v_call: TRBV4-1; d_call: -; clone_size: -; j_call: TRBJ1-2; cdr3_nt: TGCGCCAGCAGCCAACCCGACAGGCCCGAGGGCTACACCTTC; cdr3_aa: CASSQPDRPEGYTF
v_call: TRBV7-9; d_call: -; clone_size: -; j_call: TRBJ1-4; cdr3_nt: TGTGCCAGCAGCTTAGATCCCCAAAAACTGTTTTTT; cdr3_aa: CASSLDPQKLFF
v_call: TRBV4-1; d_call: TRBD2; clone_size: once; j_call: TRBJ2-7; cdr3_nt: TGCGCCAGCAGCCAGTCGGGGACTAGCGGGGCACTCTCCTTC; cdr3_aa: CASSQSGTSGALSF
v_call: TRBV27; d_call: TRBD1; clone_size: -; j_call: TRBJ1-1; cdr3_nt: TGTGCCAGCAAATACAGGGGGCAGGGCACTGAAGCTTTCTTT; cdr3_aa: CASKYRGQGTEAFF
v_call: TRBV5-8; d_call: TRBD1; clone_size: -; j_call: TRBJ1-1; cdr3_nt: TGTGCCAGCAGCTTGGGAGGGACAGGGTCAGACACTGAAGCTTTCTTT; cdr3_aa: CASSLGGTGSDTEAFF
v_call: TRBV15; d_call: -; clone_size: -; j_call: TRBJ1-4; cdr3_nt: TGTGCCACCAGCAGAGGACAGAGTGCAACTAATGAAAAACTGTTTTTT; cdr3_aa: CATSRGQSATNEKLFF
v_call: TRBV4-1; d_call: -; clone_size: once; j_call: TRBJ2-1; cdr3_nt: TGCGCCAGCAGCCCATCCTCCGCGGGTGGGGGCAATGAGCAGTTCTTC; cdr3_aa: CASSPSSAGGGNEQFF
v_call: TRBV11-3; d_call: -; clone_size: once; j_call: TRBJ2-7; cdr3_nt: TGTGCCAGCAGTCGGGAATCCTACGAGCAGTACTTC; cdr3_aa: CASSRESYEQYF
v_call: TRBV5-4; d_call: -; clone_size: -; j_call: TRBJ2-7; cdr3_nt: TGTGCCAGCAGCTTCTCGGGGGAGCAGTACTTC; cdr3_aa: CASSFSGEQYF
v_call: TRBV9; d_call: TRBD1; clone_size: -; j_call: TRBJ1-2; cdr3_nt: TGTGCCAGCAGCTTTCTTGGGGGGGACAGCCATAACTATGGCTACACCTTC; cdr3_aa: CASSFLGGDSHNYGYTF
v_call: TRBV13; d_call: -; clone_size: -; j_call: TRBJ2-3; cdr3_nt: TGTGCCAGCAGCTTAGGAGGGGATACGCAGTATTTT; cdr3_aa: CASSLGGDTQYF
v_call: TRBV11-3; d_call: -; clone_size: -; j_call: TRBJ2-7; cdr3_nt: TGTGCCAGCAGCCCTAGGCCAGAGGACTACTCCTACGAGCAGTACTTC; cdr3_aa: CASSPRPEDYSYEQYF
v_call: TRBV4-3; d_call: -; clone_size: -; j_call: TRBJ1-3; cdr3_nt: TGCGCCAGCAGCCGCACAGGGTCTGGAAACACCATATATTTT; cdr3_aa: CASSRTGSGNTIYF
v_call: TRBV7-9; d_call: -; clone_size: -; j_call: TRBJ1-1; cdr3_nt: TGTGCCAGCAGCTTAGTGCAGGGTATTTTCGTTGAAGCTTTCTTT; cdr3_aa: CASSLVQGIFVEAFF
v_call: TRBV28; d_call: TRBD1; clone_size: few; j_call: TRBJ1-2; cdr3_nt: TGTGCCACCAGGGGTAGGGGGCAAGAGATTAGTGGCTACACCTTC; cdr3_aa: CATRGRGQEISGYTF
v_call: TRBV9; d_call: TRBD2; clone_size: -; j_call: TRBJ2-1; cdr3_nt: TGTGCCAGCAGCGGGGGACTAGCGGGAAAGGCCTACAATGAGCAGTTCTTC; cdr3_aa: CASSGGLAGKAYNEQFF
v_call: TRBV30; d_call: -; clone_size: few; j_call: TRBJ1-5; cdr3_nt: TGTGCCTGGAGTGTGAAGAGGGGATGGGGCAATCAGCCCCAGCATTTT; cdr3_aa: CAWSVKRGWGNQPQHF
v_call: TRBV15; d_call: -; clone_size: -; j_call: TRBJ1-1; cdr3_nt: TGTGCCACCAGCAGAGAGGGGGCGAGATATAACACTGAAGCTTTCTTT; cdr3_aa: CATSREGARYNTEAFF